The source of this T cell receptor beta chain is a study of T cells in tuberculosis. Study outcomes and limitations: Shorter CDR3-alpha in active tuberculosis partly drove smaller distances. Cases with active tuberculosis were adults, while controls were adolescents.

Profiled with immunoSEQ multiplex PCR; TCRdb holds only in-frame clones, not every one. The sample contains about 30,000 clones, about 92% of which appear only once. Documented time point: new active TB diagnosis, blood taken before or within 7 days of starting treatment. Remarks on this clone: The target antigen is unknown.

J gave up 1 base and V 6 bases, and 6 bases lay outside the gene matches. In germline, CDR1 is SGHRS, CDR2 YFSETQ. CDR3 length equals 14 residues. The sequence was obtained from an adult with tuberculosis. The source was PBMCs, collected at tuberculosis diagnosis. J is TRBJ1-1 and V is TRBV5-1; 7 nucleotides agree with TRBD1. The CDR3 is CASTDQGGNTEAFF. The CDR3 DNA sequence: TGCGCCAGCACGGATCAGGGGGGGAACACTGAAGCTTTCTTT.